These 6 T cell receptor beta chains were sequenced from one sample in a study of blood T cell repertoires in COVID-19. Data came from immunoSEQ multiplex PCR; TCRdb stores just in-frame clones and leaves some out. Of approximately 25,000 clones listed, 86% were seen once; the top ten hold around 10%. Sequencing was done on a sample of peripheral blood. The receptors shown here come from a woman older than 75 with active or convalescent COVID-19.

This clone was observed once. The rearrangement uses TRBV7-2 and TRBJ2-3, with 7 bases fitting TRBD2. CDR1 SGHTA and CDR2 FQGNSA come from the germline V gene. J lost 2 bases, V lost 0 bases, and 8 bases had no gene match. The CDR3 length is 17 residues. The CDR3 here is CASSLAAGRVTTDTQYF. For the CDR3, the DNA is TGTGCCAGCAGCTTAGCGGCAGGGAGGGTGACCACAGATACGCAGTATTTT.

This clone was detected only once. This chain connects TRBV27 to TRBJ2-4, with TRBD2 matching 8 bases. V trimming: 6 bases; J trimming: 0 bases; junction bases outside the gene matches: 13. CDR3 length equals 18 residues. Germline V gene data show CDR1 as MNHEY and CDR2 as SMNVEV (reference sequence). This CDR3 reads CASSPFGGGTLAKNIQYF. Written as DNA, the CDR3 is TGTGCCAGCAGCCCCTTCGGCGGGGGGACCTTAGCCAAAAACATTCAGTACTTC.

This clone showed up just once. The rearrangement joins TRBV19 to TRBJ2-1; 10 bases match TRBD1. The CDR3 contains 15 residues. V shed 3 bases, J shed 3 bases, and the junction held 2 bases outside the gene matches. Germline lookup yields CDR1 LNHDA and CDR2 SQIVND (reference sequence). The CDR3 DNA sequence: TGTGCCAGTAGTATTCGGGACAGGGGCTACAATGAGCAGTTCTTC. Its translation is CASSIRDRGYNEQFF.

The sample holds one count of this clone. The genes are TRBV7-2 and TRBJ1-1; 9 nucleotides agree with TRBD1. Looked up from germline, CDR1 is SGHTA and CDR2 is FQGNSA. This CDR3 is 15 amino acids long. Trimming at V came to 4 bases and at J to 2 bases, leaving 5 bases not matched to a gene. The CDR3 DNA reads TGTGCCAGCAGCTATAAAACAGGGGGCAACACTGAAGCTTTCTTT. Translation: CASSYKTGGNTEAFF.

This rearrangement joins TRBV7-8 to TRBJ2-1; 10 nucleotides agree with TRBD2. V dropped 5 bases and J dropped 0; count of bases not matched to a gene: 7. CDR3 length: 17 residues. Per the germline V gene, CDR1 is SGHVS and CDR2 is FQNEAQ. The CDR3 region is CASSRHPSGSSYNEQFF. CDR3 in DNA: TGTGCCAGCAGCCGACACCCTAGCGGGAGCTCCTACAATGAGCAGTTCTTC. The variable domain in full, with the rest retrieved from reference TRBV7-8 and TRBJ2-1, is GAGVSQSPRYKVAKRGQDVALRCDPISGHVSLFWYQQALGQGPEFLTYFQNEAQLDKSGLPSDRFFAERPEGSVSTLKIQRTQQEDSAVYLCASSRHPSGSSYNEQFFGPGTRLTVL.

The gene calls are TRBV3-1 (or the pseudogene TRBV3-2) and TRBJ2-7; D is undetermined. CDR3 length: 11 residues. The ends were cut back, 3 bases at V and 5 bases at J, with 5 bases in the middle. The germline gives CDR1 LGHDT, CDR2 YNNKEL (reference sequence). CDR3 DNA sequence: TGTGCCAGCAGCCACGCAGACGAGCAGTACTTC. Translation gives CASSHADEQYF.